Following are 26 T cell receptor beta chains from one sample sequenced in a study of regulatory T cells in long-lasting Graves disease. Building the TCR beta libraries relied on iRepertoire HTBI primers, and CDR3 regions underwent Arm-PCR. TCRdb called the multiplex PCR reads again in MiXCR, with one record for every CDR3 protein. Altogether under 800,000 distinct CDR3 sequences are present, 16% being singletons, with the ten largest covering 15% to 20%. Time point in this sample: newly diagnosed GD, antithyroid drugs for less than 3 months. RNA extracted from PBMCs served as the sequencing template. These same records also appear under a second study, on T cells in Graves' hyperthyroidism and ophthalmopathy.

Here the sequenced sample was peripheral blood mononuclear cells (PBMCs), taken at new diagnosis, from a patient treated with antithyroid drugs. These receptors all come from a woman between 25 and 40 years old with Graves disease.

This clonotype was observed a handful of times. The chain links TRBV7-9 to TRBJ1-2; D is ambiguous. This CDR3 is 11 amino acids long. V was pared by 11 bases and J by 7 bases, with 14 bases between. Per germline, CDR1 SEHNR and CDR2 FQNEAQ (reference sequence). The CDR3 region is CAHREVGGYTF. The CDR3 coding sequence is TGTGCCCATCGGGAGGTTGGTGGCTACACCTTC.

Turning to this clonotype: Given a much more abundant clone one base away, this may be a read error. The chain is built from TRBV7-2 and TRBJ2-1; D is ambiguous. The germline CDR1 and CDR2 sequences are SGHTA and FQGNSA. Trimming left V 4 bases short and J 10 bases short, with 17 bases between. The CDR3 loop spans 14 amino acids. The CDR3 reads CASSSNRVTYEQFF. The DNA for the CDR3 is TGTGCCAGCAGCTCAAATCGGGTGACCTACGAGCAGTTCTTC. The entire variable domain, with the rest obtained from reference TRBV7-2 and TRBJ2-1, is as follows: GAGVSQSPSNKVTEKGKDVELRCDPISGHTALYWYRQSLGQGLEFLIYFQGNSAPDKSGLPSDRFSAERTGGSVSTLTIQRTQQEDSAVYLCASSSNRVTYEQFFGPGTRLTVL.

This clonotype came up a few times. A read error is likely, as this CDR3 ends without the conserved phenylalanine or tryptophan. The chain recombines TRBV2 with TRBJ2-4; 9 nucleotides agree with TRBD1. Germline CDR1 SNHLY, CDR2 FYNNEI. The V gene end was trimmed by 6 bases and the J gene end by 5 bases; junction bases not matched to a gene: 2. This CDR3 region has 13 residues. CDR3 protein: CASRYRGQNIQYL. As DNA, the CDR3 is TGTGCCAGCAGATACAGGGGGCAAAACATTCAGTACCTC.

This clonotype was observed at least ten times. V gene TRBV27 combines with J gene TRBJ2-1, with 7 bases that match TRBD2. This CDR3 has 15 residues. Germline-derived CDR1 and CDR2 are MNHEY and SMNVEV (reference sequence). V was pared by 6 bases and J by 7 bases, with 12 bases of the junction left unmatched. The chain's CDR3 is CASRSGEGSFNEQFF. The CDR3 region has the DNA TGTGCCAGCAGGTCGGGGGAGGGCAGCTTTAATGAGCAGTTCTTC.

CDR3 amino acids: CSARPLNNEKLFF. CDR3 bases: TGCAGTGCTAGACCTCTTAATAATGAAAAACTGTTTTTT. The chain combines TRBV20-1 with TRBJ1-4; D is uncertain. Trimming pared 2 bases from V and 4 bases from J, leaving 8 bases between. The germline gives CDR1 DFQATT, CDR2 SNEGSKA (reference sequence). This CDR3 contains 13 residues.

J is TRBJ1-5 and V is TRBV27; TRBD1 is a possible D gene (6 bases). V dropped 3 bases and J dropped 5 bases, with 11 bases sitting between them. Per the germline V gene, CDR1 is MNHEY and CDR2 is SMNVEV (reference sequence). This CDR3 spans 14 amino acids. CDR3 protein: CASSFLGADQPQHF. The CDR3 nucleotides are TGTGCCAGCAGTTTCCTGGGGGCGGATCAGCCCCAGCATTTT.

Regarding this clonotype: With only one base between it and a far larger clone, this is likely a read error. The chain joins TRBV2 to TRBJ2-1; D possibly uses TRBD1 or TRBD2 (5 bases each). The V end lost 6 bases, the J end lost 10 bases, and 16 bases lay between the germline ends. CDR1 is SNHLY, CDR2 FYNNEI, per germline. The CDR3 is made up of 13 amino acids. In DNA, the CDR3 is TGTGCCAGCAGGGGGGACGGAACCTACGAGCAGTTCTTC. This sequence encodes CASRGDGTYEQFF. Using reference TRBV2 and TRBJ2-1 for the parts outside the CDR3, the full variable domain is EPEVTQTPSHQVTQMGQEVILRCVPISNHLYFYWYRQILGQKVEFLVSFYNNEISEKSEIFDDQFSVERPDGSNFTLKIRSTKLEDSAMYFCASRGDGTYEQFFGPGTRLTVL.

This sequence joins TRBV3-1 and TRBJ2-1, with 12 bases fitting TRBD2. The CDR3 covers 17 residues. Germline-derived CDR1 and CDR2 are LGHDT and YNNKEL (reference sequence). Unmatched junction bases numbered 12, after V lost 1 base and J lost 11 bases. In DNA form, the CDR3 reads TGTGCCAGCAGCCAAGTGTTGGGACTAGCGGGCGCTAGGAAGCAGTTCTTC. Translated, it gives CASSQVLGLAGARKQFF.

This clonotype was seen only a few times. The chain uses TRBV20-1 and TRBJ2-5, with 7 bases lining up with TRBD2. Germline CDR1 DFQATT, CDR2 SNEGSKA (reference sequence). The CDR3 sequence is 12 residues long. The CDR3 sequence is CRVSGIRETQYF. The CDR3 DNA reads TGCAGGGTGAGCGGGATCCGAGAGACCCAGTACTTC.

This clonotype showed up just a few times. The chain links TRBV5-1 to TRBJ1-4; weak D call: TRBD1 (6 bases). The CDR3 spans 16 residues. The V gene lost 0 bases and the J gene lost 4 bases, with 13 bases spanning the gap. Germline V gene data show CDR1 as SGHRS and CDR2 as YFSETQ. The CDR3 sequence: CASSLAVGAGNEKLFF. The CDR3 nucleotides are TGCGCCAGCAGCTTGGCCGTGGGGGCAGGTAATGAAAAACTGTTTTTT.

The CDR3 DNA sequence: TGTGCCAGCGCAAAGGACAGGTCCGGTGAGCAGTTCTTC. Encoded protein: CASAKDRSGEQFF. The V gene is TRBV7-6, the J gene TRBJ2-1; 7 bases line up with TRBD1. Germline V gene lookup returns CDR1 SGHVS and CDR2 FNYEAQ. The CDR3 loop spans 13 amino acids. J gave up 9 bases and V 8 bases, and 10 bases lay outside the gene matches.

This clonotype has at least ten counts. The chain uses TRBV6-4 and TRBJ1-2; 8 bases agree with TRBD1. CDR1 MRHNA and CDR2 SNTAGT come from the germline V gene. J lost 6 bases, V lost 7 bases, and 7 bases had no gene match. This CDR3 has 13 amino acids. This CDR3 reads CASNGQGNDGYTF. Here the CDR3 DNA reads TGTGCCAGCAATGGACAGGGCAACGATGGCTACACCTTC.

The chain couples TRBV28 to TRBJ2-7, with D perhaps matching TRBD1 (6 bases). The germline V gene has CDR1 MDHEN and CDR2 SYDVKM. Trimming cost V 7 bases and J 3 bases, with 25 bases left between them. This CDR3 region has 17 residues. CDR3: CASNPLTLQGTFYEQYF. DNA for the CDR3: TGTGCCAGCAACCCTTTGACGCTACAGGGAACTTTCTACGAGCAGTACTTC.

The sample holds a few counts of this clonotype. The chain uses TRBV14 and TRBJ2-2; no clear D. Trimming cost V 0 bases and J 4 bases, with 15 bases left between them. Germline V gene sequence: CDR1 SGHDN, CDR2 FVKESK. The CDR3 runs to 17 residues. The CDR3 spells CASSQEKFWASTGELFF. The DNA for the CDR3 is TGTGCCAGCAGCCAAGAAAAGTTCTGGGCATCCACCGGGGAGCTGTTTTTT.

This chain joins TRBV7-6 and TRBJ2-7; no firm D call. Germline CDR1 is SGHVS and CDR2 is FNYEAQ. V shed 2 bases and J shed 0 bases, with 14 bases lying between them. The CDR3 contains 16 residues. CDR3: CASSLIVGESSYEQYF. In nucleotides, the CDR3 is TGTGCCAGCAGCTTAATCGTTGGGGAAAGCTCCTACGAGCAGTACTTC.

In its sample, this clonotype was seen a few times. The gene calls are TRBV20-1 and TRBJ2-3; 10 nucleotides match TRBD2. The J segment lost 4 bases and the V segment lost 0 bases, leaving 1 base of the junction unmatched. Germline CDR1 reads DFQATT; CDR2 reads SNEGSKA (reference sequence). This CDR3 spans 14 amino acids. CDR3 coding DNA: TGCAGTGCTAGAGACGGACTAGCGGCAGATACGCAGTATTTT. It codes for CSARDGLAADTQYF.

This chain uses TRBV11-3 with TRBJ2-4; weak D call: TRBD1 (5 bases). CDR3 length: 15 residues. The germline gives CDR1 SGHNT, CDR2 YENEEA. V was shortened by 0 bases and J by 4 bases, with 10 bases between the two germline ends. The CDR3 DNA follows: TGTGCCAGCAGCTTAGAAGTGGCAGGGAAAAACATTCAGTACTTC. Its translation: CASSLEVAGKNIQYF.

The CDR3 region has the DNA TGTGCCAGCAGACCACTAGCGGGAGGGGCAGATACGCAGTATTTT. It encodes CASRPLAGGADTQYF. The rearrangement uses TRBV6-1 and TRBJ2-3, with 13 bases aligning to TRBD2. Per germline, CDR1 MNHNS and CDR2 SASEGT. V was clipped by 6 bases and J by 4 bases; unmatched bases: 4. The CDR3 is made up of 15 amino acids.

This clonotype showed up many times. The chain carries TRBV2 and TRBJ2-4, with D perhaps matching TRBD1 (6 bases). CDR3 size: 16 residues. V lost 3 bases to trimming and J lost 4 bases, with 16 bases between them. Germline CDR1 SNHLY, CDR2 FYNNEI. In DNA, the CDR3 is TGTGCCAGCAGTGACCGGGACCGAAGGGGGAAAAACATTCAGTACTTC. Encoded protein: CASSDRDRRGKNIQYF.

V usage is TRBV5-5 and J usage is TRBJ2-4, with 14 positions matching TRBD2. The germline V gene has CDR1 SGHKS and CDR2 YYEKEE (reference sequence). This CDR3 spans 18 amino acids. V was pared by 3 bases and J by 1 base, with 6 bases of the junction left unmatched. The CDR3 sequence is CASSSGLAGARAKNIQYF. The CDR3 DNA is TGTGCCAGCAGCTCGGGACTAGCGGGAGCGCGGGCCAAAAACATTCAGTACTTC.

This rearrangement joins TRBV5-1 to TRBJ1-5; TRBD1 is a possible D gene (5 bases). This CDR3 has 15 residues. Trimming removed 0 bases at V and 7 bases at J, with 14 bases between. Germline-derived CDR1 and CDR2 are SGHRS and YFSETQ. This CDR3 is CASSLEGVLGQPQHF. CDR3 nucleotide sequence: TGCGCCAGCAGCTTGGAAGGGGTCCTCGGCCAGCCCCAGCATTTT.

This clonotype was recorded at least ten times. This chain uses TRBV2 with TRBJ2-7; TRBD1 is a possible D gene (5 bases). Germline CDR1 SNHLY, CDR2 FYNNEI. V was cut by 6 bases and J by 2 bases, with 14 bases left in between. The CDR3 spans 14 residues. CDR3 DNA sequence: TGTGCCAGCAGCGACAGTGACAAACCCTACGAGCAGTACTTC. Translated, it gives CASSDSDKPYEQYF.

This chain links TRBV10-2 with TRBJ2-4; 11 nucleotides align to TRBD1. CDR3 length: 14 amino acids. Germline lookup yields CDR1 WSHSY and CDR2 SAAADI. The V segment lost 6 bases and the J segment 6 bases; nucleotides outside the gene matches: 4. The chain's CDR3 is CASRGTGGRNIQYF. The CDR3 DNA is TGCGCCAGCAGGGGGACAGGGGGGAGAAACATTCAGTACTTC.

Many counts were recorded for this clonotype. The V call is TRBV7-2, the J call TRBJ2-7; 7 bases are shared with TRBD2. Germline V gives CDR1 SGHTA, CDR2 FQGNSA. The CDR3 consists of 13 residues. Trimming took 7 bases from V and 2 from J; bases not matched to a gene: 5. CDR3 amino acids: CASTSGGAYEQYF. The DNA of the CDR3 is TGTGCCAGCACCTCTGGGGGGGCCTACGAGCAGTACTTC.

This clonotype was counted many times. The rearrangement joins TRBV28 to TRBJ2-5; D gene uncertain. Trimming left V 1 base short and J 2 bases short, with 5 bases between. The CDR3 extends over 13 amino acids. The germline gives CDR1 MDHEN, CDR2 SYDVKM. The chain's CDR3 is CASSLSTQETQYF. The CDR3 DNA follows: TGTGCCAGCAGTTTATCTACTCAAGAGACCCAGTACTTC.

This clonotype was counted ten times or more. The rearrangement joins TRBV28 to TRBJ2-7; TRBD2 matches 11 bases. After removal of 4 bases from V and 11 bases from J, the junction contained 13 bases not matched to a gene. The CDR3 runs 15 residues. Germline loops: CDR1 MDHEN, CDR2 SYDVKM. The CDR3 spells CASSYIAGGLLYEYF. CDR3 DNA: TGTGCCAGCAGTTATATAGCGGGAGGGCTCCTTTATGAGTACTTC. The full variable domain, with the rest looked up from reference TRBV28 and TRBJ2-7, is DVKVTQSSRYLVKRTGEKVFLECVQDMDHENMFWYRQDPGLGLRLIYFSYDVKMKEKGDIPEGYSVSREKKERFSLILESASTNQTSMYLCASSYIAGGLLYEYFGPGTRLTVT.